Listed here are 9 T cell receptor beta chains from one sample, sequenced in a study of T cells in localized non-small cell lung cancer. The protocol was immunoSEQ multiplex PCR, while the TCRdb copy is restricted to in-frame clones and leaves out a portion. The sample includes approximately 840 clones, around a sixth seen only once; the top ten take roughly a quarter. The sample consisted of normal lung tissue next to the tumor, taken before any cancer treatment. The receptors originated from a female donor over 55 with stage II squamous cell lung carcinoma.

The chain uses TRBV18 and TRBJ2-2; D is undetermined. CDR1 and CDR2 from the germline V gene are KGHSH and LQKENI. The CDR3 consists of 15 residues. V dropped 3 bases and J dropped 7 bases, with 15 bases sitting between them. The chain's CDR3 is CASSPMDDPNGELFF. In DNA form, the CDR3 reads TGTGCCAGCTCACCCATGGATGACCCGAACGGGGAGCTGTTTTTT.

The chain employs TRBV30 and TRBJ1-1, with D possibly matching TRBD1 (5 bases). Per the germline V gene, CDR1 is GTSNPN and CDR2 is SVGIG (reference sequence). The CDR3 has 13 residues. V shed 1 base and J shed 3 bases, with 9 bases lying between them. The CDR3 bases are TGTGCCTGGAGTGACGGGGGTTACACTGAAGCTTTCTTT. This translates into CAWSDGGYTEAFF.

This clone appeared a few times. J is TRBJ1-1 and V is TRBV28, with a possible D match to TRBD1 (5 bases). With 4 bases removed from V and 12 bases from J, the gap between germline ends came to 30 bases. CDR1 MDHEN and CDR2 SYDVKM come from the germline V gene. The CDR3 length is 17 residues. The CDR3 bases are TGTGCCAGCAGTTCACCCACAGGTGTTCGCGTTCTTGTTAAAACTTTCTTT. Amino acid sequence: CASSSPTGVRVLVKTFF.

J is TRBJ2-1 and V is TRBV14; 7 positions agree with TRBD2. The germline V gene has CDR1 SGHDN and CDR2 FVKESK. Trimming cost V 2 bases and J 9 bases; bases outside gene matches: 4. The CDR3 contains 13 residues. This CDR3 reads CASSQNGGSEQFF. For the CDR3, the DNA is TGTGCCAGCAGCCAAAACGGGGGGTCTGAGCAGTTCTTC.

This clone was recorded a few times. The chain combines TRBV6-8 with TRBJ2-5; possible D gene TRBD2, 5 bases. There are 15 residues in the CDR3. Trimming removed 2 bases at V and 4 bases at J, with 14 bases between. Germline V lookup: CDR1 MNHGY, CDR2 SAAAGT. The CDR3 sequence: CASSYARRGRETQYF. The CDR3 DNA reads TGTGCCAGCAGTTACGCTAGACGGGGAAGAGAGACCCAGTACTTC.

This clone was picked up a small number of times. The gene calls are TRBV19 and TRBJ2-7; D is unresolved. Per germline, CDR1 LNHDA and CDR2 SQIVND (reference sequence). V lost 0 bases and J 1 base, leaving 7 bases between the germline ends. The CDR3 has 14 residues. CDR3 region: CASSIEPGSYEQYF. The CDR3 DNA is TGTGCCAGTAGTATAGAACCCGGTTCCTACGAGCAGTACTTC. The full variable domain, completed using reference TRBV19 and TRBJ2-7, is DGGITQSPKYLFRKEGQNVTLSCEQNLNHDAMYWYRQDPGQGLRLIYYSQIVNDFQKGDIAEGYSVSREKKESFPLTVTSAQKNPTAFYLCASSIEPGSYEQYFGPGTRLTVT.

This clone was recorded only once. The chain is built from TRBV5-1 and TRBJ1-1, with a possible D match to TRBD1 (6 bases). The CDR3 covers 14 residues. The V gene lost 7 bases and the J gene lost 4 bases, with 17 bases spanning the gap. Germline CDR1 and CDR2: SGHRS and YFSETQ. The CDR3 is CASARGGGSTEAFF. Here the CDR3 DNA reads TGCGCCAGCGCCCGAGGAGGGGGTTCCACTGAAGCTTTCTTT.

The chain joins TRBV12-5 to TRBJ2-3; tentative D call: TRBD2 (6 bases). Between the trimmed V and J ends, which lost 10 bases and 6 bases, there was a span of 20 bases. The CDR3 runs 14 residues. Germline V gene sequence: CDR1 LGHNT, CDR2 FRNRAP. CDR3 coding DNA: TGTGCTACTTCGGGGGACGTCCGTACGGATACGCAGTATTTT. This translates into CATSGDVRTDTQYF.

This clone is medium-sized (0.01 to 0.1%). V and J are TRBV6-8 and TRBJ2-2, with TRBD1 identical over 8 bases. Germline V gene sequence: CDR1 MNHGY, CDR2 SAAAGT. J was trimmed by 6 bases and V by 5 bases; bases with no gene match: 11. The CDR3 has 16 residues. The CDR3 region has the DNA TGTGCCAGCAGTCCCACCGGGACAGGTCTGGCCGGGGAGCTGTTTTTT. Amino acid sequence: CASSPTGTGLAGELFF.